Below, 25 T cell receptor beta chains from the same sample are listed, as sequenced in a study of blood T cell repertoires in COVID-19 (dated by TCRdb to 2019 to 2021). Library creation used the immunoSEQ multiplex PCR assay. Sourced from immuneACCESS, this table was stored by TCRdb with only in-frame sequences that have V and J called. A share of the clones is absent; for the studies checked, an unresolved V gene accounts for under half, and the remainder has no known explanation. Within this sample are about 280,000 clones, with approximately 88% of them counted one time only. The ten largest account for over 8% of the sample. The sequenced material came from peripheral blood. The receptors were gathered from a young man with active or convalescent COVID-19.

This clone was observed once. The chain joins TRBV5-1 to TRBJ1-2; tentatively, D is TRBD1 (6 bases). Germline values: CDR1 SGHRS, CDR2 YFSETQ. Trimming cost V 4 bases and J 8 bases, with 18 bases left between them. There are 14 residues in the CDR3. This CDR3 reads CASSPGQMWEGYTF. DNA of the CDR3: TGCGCCAGCAGCCCAGGACAGATGTGGGAAGGCTACACCTTC. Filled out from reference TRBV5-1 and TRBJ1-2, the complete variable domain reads KAGVTQTPRYLIKTRGQQVTLSCSPISGHRSVSWYQQTPGQGLQFLFEYFSETQRNKGNFPGRFSGRQFSNSRSEMNVSTLELGDSALYLCASSPGQMWEGYTFGSGTRLTVV.

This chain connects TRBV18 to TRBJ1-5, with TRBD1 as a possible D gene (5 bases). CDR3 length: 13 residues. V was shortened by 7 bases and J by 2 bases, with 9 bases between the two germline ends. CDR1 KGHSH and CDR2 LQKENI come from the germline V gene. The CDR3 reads CASCRGRNQPQHF. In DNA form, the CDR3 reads TGTGCCAGCTGTAGGGGCCGCAATCAGCCCCAGCATTTT.

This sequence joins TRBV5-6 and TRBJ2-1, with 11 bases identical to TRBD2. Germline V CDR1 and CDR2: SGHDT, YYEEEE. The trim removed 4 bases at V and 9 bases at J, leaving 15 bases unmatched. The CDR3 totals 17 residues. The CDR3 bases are TGTGCCAGCAGCCGGGCCCAATTGACTAGCGGGGCGGGTGAGCAGTTCTTC. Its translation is CASSRAQLTSGAGEQFF.

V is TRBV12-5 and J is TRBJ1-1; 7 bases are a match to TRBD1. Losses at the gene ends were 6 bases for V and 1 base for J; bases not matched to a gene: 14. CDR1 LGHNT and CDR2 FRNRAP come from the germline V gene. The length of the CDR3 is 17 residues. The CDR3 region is CASGLTVSRTGNTEAFF. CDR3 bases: TGTGCTAGTGGCTTGACCGTTTCGCGGACAGGGAACACTGAAGCTTTCTTT.

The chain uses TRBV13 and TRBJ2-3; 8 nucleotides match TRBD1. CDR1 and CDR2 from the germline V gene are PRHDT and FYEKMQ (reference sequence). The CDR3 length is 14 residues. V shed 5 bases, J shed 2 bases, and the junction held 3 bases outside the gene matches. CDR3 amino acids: CASSGTGDTDTQYF. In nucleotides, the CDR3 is TGTGCCAGCAGCGGGACAGGCGACACAGATACGCAGTATTTT.

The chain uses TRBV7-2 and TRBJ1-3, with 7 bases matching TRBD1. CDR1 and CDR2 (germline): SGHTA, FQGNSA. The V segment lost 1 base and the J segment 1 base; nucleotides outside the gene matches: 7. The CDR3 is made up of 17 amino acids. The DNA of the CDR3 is TGTGCCAGCAGCTTAGAGATCAGGGGGAGGTCTGGAAACACCATATATTTT. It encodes CASSLEIRGRSGNTIYF. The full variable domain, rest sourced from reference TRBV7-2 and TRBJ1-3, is GAGVSQSPSNKVTEKGKDVELRCDPISGHTALYWYRQSLGQGLEFLIYFQGNSAPDKSGLPSDRFSAERTGGSVSTLTIQRTQQEDSAVYLCASSLEIRGRSGNTIYFGEGSWLTVV.

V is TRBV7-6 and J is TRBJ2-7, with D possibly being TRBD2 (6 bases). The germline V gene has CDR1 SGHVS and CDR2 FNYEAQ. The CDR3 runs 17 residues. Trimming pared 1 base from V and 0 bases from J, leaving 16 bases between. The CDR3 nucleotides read TGTGCCAGCAGCTTAGGAGGCGGGACGTACTTCTCCTACGAGCAGTACTTC. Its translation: CASSLGGGTYFSYEQYF.

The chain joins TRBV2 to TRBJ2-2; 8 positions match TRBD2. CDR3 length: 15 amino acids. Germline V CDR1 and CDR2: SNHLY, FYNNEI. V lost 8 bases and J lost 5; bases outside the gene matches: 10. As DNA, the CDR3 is TGTGCCAGCCGGCCAGGTAGCGGGGTTACCGGGGAGCTGTTTTTT. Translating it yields CASRPGSGVTGELFF.

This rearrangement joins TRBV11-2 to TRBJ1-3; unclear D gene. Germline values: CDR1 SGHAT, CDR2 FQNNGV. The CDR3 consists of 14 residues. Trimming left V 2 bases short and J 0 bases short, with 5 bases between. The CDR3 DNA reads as TGTGCCAGCAGCTTACAGGTCTCTGGAAACACCATATATTTT. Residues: CASSLQVSGNTIYF.

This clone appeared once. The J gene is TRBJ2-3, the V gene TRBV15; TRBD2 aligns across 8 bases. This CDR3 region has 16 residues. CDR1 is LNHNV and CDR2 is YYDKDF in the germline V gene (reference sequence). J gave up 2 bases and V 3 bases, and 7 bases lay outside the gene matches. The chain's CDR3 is CATSSSGDTPTDTQYF. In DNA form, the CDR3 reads TGTGCCACCAGCAGTAGCGGGGACACCCCCACAGATACGCAGTATTTT.

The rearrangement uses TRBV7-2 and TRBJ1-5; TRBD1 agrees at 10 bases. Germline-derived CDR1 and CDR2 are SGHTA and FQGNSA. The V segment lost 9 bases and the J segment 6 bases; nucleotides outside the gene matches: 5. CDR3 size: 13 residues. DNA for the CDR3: TGTGCCAGTGCGGGGACAGGGGTTCAGCCCCAGCATTTT. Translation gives CASAGTGVQPQHF.

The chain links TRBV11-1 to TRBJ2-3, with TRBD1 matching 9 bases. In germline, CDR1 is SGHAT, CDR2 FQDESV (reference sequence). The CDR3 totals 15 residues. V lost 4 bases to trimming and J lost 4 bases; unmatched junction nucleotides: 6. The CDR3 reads CASSSGTGWADTQYF. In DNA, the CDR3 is TGTGCCAGCAGCTCCGGGACAGGGTGGGCAGATACGCAGTATTTT.

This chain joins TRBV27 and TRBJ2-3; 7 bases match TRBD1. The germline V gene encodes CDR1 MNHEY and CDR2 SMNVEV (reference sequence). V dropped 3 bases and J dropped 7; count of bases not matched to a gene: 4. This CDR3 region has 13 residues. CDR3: CASSLSTGNTQYF. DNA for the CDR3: TGTGCCAGCAGTTTGTCGACAGGGAATACGCAGTATTTT.

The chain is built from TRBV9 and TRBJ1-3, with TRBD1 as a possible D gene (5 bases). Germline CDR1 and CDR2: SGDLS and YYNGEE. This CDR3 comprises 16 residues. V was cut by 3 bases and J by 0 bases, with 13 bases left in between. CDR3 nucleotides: TGTGCCAGCAGCGAGGGTGACAGCCGCTCTGGAAACACCATATATTTT. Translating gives CASSEGDSRSGNTIYF. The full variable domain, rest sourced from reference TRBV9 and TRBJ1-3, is DSGVTQTPKHLITATGQRVTLRCSPRSGDLSVYWYQQSLDQGLQFLIQYYNGEERAKGNILERFSAQQFPDLHSELNLSSLELGDSALYFCASSEGDSRSGNTIYFGEGSWLTVV.

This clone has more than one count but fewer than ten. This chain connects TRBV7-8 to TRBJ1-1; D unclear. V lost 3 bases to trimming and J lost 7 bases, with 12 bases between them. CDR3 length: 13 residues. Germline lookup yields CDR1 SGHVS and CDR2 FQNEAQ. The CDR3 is CASSLLTAIEAFF. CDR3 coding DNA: TGTGCCAGCAGCTTGCTTACTGCAATTGAAGCTTTCTTT.

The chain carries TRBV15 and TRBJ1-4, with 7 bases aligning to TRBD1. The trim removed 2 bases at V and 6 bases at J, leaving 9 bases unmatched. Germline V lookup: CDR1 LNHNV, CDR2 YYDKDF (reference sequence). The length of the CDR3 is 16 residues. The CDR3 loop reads CATSRTTGTEDEKLFF. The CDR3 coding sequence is TGTGCCACCAGCAGAACCACCGGGACAGAAGATGAAAAACTGTTTTTT.

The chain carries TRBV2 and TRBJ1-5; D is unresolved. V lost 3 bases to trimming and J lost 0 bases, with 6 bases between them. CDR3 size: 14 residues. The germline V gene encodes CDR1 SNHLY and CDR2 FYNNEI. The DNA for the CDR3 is TGTGCCAGCAGTGACAGTTATAGCAATCAGCCCCAGCATTTT. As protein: CASSDSYSNQPQHF.

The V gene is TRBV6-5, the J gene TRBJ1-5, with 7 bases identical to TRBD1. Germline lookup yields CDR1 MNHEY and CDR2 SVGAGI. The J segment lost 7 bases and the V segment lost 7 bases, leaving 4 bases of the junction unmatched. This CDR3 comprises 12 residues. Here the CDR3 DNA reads TGTGCCAGCAAGAGACAGGGCCAGCCCCAGCATTTT. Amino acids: CASKRQGQPQHF.

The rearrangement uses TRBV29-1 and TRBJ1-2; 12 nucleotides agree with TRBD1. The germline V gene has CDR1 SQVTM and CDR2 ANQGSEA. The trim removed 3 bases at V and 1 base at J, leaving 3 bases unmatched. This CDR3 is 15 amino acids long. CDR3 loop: CSVDGTGGVNYGYTF. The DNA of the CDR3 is TGCAGCGTTGATGGGACAGGGGGCGTTAACTATGGCTACACCTTC.

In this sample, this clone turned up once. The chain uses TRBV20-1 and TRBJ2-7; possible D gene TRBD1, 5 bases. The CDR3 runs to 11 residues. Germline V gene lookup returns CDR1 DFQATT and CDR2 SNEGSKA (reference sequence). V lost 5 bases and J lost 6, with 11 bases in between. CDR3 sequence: CSAGQGSEQYF. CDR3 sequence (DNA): TGCAGTGCTGGCCAGGGAAGCGAGCAGTACTTC.

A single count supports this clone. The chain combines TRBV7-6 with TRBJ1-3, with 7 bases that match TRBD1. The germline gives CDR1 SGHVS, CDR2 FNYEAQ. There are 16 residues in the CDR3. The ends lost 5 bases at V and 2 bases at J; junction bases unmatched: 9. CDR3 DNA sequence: TGTGCCAGCAGCCCAACTACAGGGGCAGCTGGAAACACCATATATTTT. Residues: CASSPTTGAAGNTIYF.

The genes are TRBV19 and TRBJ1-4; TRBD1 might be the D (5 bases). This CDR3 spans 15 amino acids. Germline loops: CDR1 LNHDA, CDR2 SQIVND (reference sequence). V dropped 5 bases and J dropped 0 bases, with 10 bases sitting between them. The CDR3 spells CASSATVPTNEKLFF. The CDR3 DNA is TGTGCCAGTAGTGCGACAGTACCAACTAATGAAAAACTGTTTTTT.

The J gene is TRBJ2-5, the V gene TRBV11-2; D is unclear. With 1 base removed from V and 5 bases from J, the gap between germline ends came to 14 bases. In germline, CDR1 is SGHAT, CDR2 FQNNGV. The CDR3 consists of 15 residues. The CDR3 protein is CASSLGPSRVETQYF. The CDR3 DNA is TGTGCCAGCAGCTTAGGGCCCAGTCGGGTCGAGACCCAGTACTTC. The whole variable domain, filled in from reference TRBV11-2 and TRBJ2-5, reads EAGVAQSPRYKIIEKRQSVAFWCNPISGHATLYWYQQILGQGPKLLIQFQNNGVVDDSQLPKDRFSAERLKGVDSTLKIQPAKLEDSAVYLCASSLGPSRVETQYFGPGTRLLVL.

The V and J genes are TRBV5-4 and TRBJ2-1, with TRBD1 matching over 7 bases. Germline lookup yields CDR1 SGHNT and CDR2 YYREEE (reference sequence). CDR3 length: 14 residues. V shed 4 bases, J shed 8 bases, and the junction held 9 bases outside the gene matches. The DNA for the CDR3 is TGTGCCAGCAGCCTCAGACAGGGTTTCGATGAGCAGTTCTTC. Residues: CASSLRQGFDEQFF. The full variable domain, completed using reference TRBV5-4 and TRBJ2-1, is ETGVTQSPTHLIKTRGQQVTLRCSSQSGHNTVSWYQQALGQGPQFIFQYYREEENGRGNFPPRFSGLQFPNYSSELNVNALELDDSALYLCASSLRQGFDEQFFGPGTRLTVL.

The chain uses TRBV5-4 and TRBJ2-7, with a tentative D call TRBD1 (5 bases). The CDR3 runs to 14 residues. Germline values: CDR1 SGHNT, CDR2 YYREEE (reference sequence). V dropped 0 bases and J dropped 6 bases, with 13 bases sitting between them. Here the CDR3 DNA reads TGTGCCAGCAGCTTGGCCCCAGGGTCATCCGAGCAGTACTTC. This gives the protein CASSLAPGSSEQYF.